Below, 9 T cell receptor beta chains from the same sample are listed, as sequenced in a study of T cell repertoires in cytomegalovirus infection. TCRdb itself ran the reads through MiXCR, one entry per CDR3 protein. The data hold fewer than 1,000,000 distinct CDR3 sequences, with about 33% observed a single time. These TCRs' antigens remain unknown. Here the sequenced sample was cultured CD8+ T cells from PBMCs, taken from culture after CMV antigen stimulation. All receptors come from a human donor in good health (CMV status not recorded). Some clones in this sample may be carry-over from other donors' samples.

This sequence joins TRBV27 and TRBJ2-7, with TRBD2 identical over 7 bases. CDR1 is MNHEY and CDR2 is SMNVEV in the germline V gene (reference sequence). The CDR3 covers 15 residues. Losses at the gene ends were 0 bases for V and 3 bases for J; bases not matched to a gene: 5. DNA of the CDR3: TGTGCCAGCAGTTTATCCGCTAGCGGTTACTACGAGCAGTACTTC. It encodes CASSLSASGYYEQYF.

This clonotype occurred a few times. CDR3 nucleotide sequence: TGTGCCAGCAGCCTACCGGGACGGAGGGGCTCCTACGAGCAGTACTTC. Encoded protein: CASSLPGRRGSYEQYF. J is TRBJ2-7 and V is TRBV7-9; a weak D match, TRBD2 (6 bases). This CDR3 has 16 residues. V was clipped by 5 bases and J by 0 bases, with 17 bases between them. Germline V CDR1 and CDR2: SEHNR, FQNEAQ (reference sequence).

This clonotype has only a few counts. The chain employs TRBV7-6 and TRBJ2-5; 11 nucleotides align to TRBD2. The germline V gene has CDR1 SGHVS and CDR2 FNYEAQ. The V and J ends lost 5 bases and 7 bases, in that order; junction bases with no gene match: 9. The CDR3 runs to 15 residues. This CDR3 reads CASSENSGGAVTQYF. The CDR3 region has the DNA TGTGCCAGCAGCGAGAATAGCGGGGGGGCCGTGACCCAGTACTTC.

This clonotype was picked up a small number of times. The gene calls are TRBV6-2 or TRBV6-3 and TRBJ1-1; D is ambiguous. The V end was cut by 2 bases, the J end by 0 bases, with 16 bases between. The CDR3 runs to 17 residues. From germline, CDR1 is MNHEY and CDR2 SVGEGT. The CDR3 nucleotides are TGTGCCAGCAGTTACGGGTTCACAGTTACCATGAACACTGAAGCTTTCTTT. This encodes CASSYGFTVTMNTEAFF.

In its sample, this clonotype was seen a few times. The genes are TRBV5-4 and TRBJ1-1, with 7 nucleotides matching TRBD1. From germline, CDR1 is SGHNT and CDR2 YYREEE (reference sequence). Unmatched junction bases numbered 12, after V lost 2 bases and J lost 8 bases. The CDR3 totals 15 residues. The CDR3 DNA reads TGTGCCAGCAGCTTAACAGGGGCGGCGGGATTGGAAGCTTTCTTT. Its translation is CASSLTGAAGLEAFF. Full variable domain (missing parts from reference TRBV5-4 and TRBJ1-1): ETGVTQSPTHLIKTRGQQVTLRCSSQSGHNTVSWYQQALGQGPQFIFQYYREEENGRGNFPPRFSGLQFPNYSSELNVNALELDDSALYLCASSLTGAAGLEAFFGQGTRLTVV.

The chain uses TRBV4-1 and TRBJ2-1; 7 bases line up with TRBD2. Per the germline V gene, CDR1 is MGHRA and CDR2 is YSYEKL. J lost 10 bases, V lost 6 bases, and 9 bases had no gene match. The CDR3 sequence is 13 residues long. CDR3 loop: CASSIKRGPEQFF. CDR3 sequence (DNA): TGCGCCAGCAGTATTAAGCGGGGCCCGGAGCAGTTCTTC.

This rearrangement joins TRBV23-1 to TRBJ1-4; tentative D call: TRBD1 (5 bases). TRBV23-1 is an open reading frame, and its role is uncertain. The CDR3 sequence is 15 residues long. Trimming left V 0 bases short and J 3 bases short, with 8 bases between. CDR3 amino acids: CASSQSRDPNEKLFF. CDR3 sequence (DNA): TGCGCCAGCAGTCAATCCAGGGACCCTAATGAAAAACTGTTTTTT.

This chain connects TRBV6-2 or TRBV6-3 to TRBJ2-7; TRBD1 might be the D (6 bases). Per the germline V gene, CDR1 is MNHEY and CDR2 is SVGEGT. Trimming shortened V by 4 bases and J by 3 bases, and 10 bases separated the two germline ends. CDR3 length: 13 residues. CDR3 in DNA: TGTGCCAGCAGTTCCGGGACATACTACGAGCAGTACGTC. Protein sequence: CASSSGTYYEQYV.

V gene TRBV4-1 combines with J gene TRBJ2-5; 8 nucleotides match TRBD2. The CDR3 length is 17 residues. V shed 0 bases and J 5 bases; nucleotides not matched to a gene: 11. Germline V gene sequence: CDR1 MGHRA, CDR2 YSYEKL. CDR3 residues: CASSQDASGLAWETQYF. The CDR3 DNA reads as TGCGCCAGCAGCCAAGATGCTAGCGGGCTGGCTTGGGAGACCCAGTACTTC.